Sequencing of this T cell receptor (beta chain) was carried out in a study of T cells in localized non-small cell lung cancer. The study, taken as a whole, reports: A median of 57 clones ranked among the top 100 in tumor appeared in adjacent lung. Uninvolved adjacent lung showed peak T cell clonality, exceeding tumor.

Germline V CDR1 and CDR2: SGHRS, YFSETQ. This CDR3 has 16 residues. V was pared by 4 bases and J by 0 bases, with 16 bases between. Data came from immunoSEQ multiplex PCR; TCRdb stores just in-frame clones and leaves some out. This table has about 79,000 clones, 85% to 90% appearing once. Concerning this clone itself: The target antigen is unknown.

The sample was peripheral blood, taken before any cancer treatment. The genes are TRBV5-1 and TRBJ1-1; possible D gene TRBD1, 6 bases. The sequence was collected from a woman aged 35-70 years with stage I squamous cell lung carcinoma. CDR3 sequence: CASSQGSGGLNTEAFF. CDR3 in DNA: TGCGCCAGCAGCCAAGGGTCTGGGGGCCTGAACACTGAAGCTTTCTTT.